This T cell receptor beta chain was found in a study of blood T cell repertoires in COVID-19. Germline CDR1 SGHRS, CDR2 YFSETQ. Trimming took 0 bases from V and 11 from J; bases not matched to a gene: 4. This CDR3 has 12 residues. TCRdb's table, derived via immunoSEQ multiplex PCR, lists solely in-frame clones and lacks some. This sample has nearly 350,000 clones, with about 89% found just once. The source is a woman aged 50 to 60 with COVID-19, enrolled during active disease. The sequenced material came from peripheral blood. The chain employs TRBV5-1 and TRBJ1-1, with TRBD1 matching 7 bases. Here the CDR3 reads CASSLEGAKAFF. The CDR3 DNA reads as TGCGCCAGCAGCTTGGAGGGGGCGAAGGCTTTCTTT.